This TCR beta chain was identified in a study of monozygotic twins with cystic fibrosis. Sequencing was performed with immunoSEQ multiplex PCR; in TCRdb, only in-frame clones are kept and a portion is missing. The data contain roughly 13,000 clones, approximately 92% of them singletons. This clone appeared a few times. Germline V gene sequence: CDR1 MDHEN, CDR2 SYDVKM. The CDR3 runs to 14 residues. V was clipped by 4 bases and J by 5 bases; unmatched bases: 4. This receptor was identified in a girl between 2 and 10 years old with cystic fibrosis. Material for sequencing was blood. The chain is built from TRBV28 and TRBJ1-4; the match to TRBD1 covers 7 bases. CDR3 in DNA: TGTGCCAGCAGTTCCCCGGACAGGAATGAAAAACTGTTTTTT. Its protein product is CASSSPDRNEKLFF. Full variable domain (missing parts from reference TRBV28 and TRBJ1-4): DVKVTQSSRYLVKRTGEKVFLECVQDMDHENMFWYRQDPGLGLRLIYFSYDVKMKEKGDIPEGYSVSREKKERFSLILESASTNQTSMYLCASSSPDRNEKLFFGSGTQLSVL.